The 24 T cell receptor beta chains presented below share a single source sample, sequenced in a study of T cells in women clearing cervical HPV infection. TCRdb's table, derived via immunoSEQ multiplex PCR, lists solely in-frame clones and lacks some. In all, the sample yields 36,000 or so clones. Sequencing was carried out using blood buffy coat. Source of these receptors: a woman between 18 and 70 years old with a cervical HPV16 infection that either progressed to CIN3+ or cleared (not recorded which).

Notes on this clone: The observed sequence ends 3 residues before the CDR3 terminus, with the missing tail filled in from the germline J gene. The V and J genes are TRBV6-1 and TRBJ1-6; D is uncertain. CDR1 MNHNS and CDR2 SASEGT come from the germline V gene. The CDR3 length is 15 residues. The V gene lost 4 bases and the J gene lost 8 bases, with 15 bases spanning the gap. The CDR3 loop reads CASSASVRRDSPLHF. The covered CDR3 bases are TGTGCCAGCAGTGCTTCGGTCCGACGGGATTCACCC.

A remark on this clone: The CDR3 end is not reached by the read, which stops 3 residues before it; the germline J gene fills it in. This rearrangement joins TRBV5-4 to TRBJ1-2; perhaps TRBD1 as D (5 bases). The CDR3 runs 16 residues. Per the germline V gene, CDR1 is SGHNT and CDR2 is YYREEE (reference sequence). Trimming stripped 1 base from V and 3 bases from J, with 16 bases between. Incomplete CDR3 DNA: TGTGCCAGCAGCTTGTACAGGAACTCTGGTGACTATGGC. Translation: CASSLYRNSGDYG. In full, the CDR3 reads CASSLYRNSGDYGYTF.

On this clone itself: The CDR3 end falls 3 residues outside the read, so it is completed with the germline J gene. The chain carries TRBV10-3 and TRBJ2-7; TRBD2 might be the D (5 bases). CDR1 is ENHRY, CDR2 SYGVKD, per germline. The CDR3 covers 13 residues. Trimming removed 10 bases at V and 4 bases at J, with 17 bases between. CDR3 DNA, as far as it was read: TGTGCCACAGAGGGCCCCCCAGCTTACGAG. It translates to CATEGPPAYE. The whole CDR3 protein is CATEGPPAYEQYF.

In the case of this clone: The CDR3 end falls 3 residues outside the read, so it is completed with the germline J gene. This chain uses TRBV2 with TRBJ1-1, with unresolved D. Germline CDR1 is SNHLY and CDR2 is FYNNEI. The CDR3 is made up of 14 amino acids. The V end was cut by 6 bases, the J end by 1 base, with 12 bases between. The CDR3 loop is CASSMTLKNTEAFF. The sequenced CDR3 bases are TGTGCCAGCAGCATGACTCTTAAGAACACTGAA.

The sequenced part of the CDR3 DNA is TGTGCCAGCAGCTTAGGTTCTAGCGAGCCGGATGAG. Translated, it gives CASSLGSSEPDE. The full CDR3 reads CASSLGSSEPDEQFF. J is TRBJ2-1 and V is TRBV11-2; possibly TRBD2 for D (6 bases). Read coverage stops 3 residues before the CDR3 terminus; the germline J gene supplies the remainder. CDR3 length: 15 amino acids. V shed 1 base and J shed 8 bases, with 15 bases lying between them. Germline-derived CDR1 and CDR2 are SGHAT and FQNNGV.

Of note for this clone: The read finishes 3 residues shy of the CDR3 end, and the germline J gene is used to complete it. This sequence joins TRBV7-6 and TRBJ1-5; no clear D gene. The CDR3 sequence is 11 residues long. The V end was cut by 10 bases, the J end by 7 bases, with 11 bases between. CDR1 is SGHVS, CDR2 FNYEAQ, per germline. Partial CDR3 DNA: TGTGCCACGGCGGGTCACCAGCCC. The encoded protein is CATAGHQP. The entire CDR3 sequence reads CATAGHQPQHF.

As for this clone: The read terminates 3 residues ahead of where the CDR3 ends, so the germline J gene completes it. The chain carries TRBV20-1 and TRBJ1-1, with a possible D match to TRBD1 (5 bases). Per germline, CDR1 DFQATT and CDR2 SNEGSKA (reference sequence). The CDR3 length is 14 residues. Trimming stripped 2 bases from V and 3 bases from J, with 13 bases between. CDR3 region: CSARPGQVYTEAFF. The DNA read from the CDR3 is TGCAGTGCTAGACCAGGACAAGTGTACACTGAA.

Remarks on this clone: The read finishes 3 residues shy of the CDR3 end, and the germline J gene is used to complete it. The chain couples TRBV2 to TRBJ2-4; 7 nucleotides match TRBD1. V was clipped by 6 bases and J by 2 bases; unmatched bases: 19. In germline, CDR1 is SNHLY, CDR2 FYNNEI. The CDR3 contains 19 residues. The CDR3 is CASSPETGMGRRSKNIQYF. The DNA read from the CDR3 is TGTGCCAGCAGCCCCGAGACAGGGATGGGTAGGCGTTCCAAAAACATT.

With respect to this clone: The read stops 3 residues short of the end of the CDR3; the missing end is completed from the germline J gene. The J gene is TRBJ1-5, the V gene TRBV6-1; 10 bases align to TRBD1. This CDR3 spans 16 amino acids. Germline-derived CDR1 and CDR2 are MNHNS and SASEGT. The V and J ends lost 3 bases and 2 bases, in that order; junction bases with no gene match: 4. The sequenced CDR3 bases are TGTGCCAGCAGTGATGGGACAGGGGATGGCAATCAGCCC. It translates to CASSDGTGDGNQP. The entire CDR3 sequence reads CASSDGTGDGNQPQHF.

Partial CDR3 DNA: TGTGCCAGCAGCCCCAACACCTTCGGGGAGACC. It is translated as CASSPNTFGET. In full, the CDR3 reads CASSPNTFGETQYF. The chain links TRBV7-9 to TRBJ2-5; D unclear. Read sequence stops 3 residues before the CDR3 end, and the germline J gene provides the missing end. The CDR3 loop spans 14 amino acids. Between the trimmed V and J ends, which lost 5 bases and 5 bases, there was a span of 15 bases. In germline, CDR1 is SEHNR, CDR2 FQNEAQ (reference sequence).

As to this clone: The CDR3 extends 3 residues past the end of the read, so its final part is completed from the germline J gene. The genes are TRBV18 and TRBJ1-3; D possibly corresponds to TRBD1 (5 bases). The germline CDR1 and CDR2 sequences are KGHSH and LQKENI. The CDR3 runs to 17 residues. V was shortened by 1 base and J by 1 base, with 14 bases between the two germline ends. The CDR3 sequence: CASSPRSGEGSGNTIYF. Incomplete CDR3 DNA: TGTGCCAGCTCACCACGATCGGGGGAAGGTTCTGGAAACACC.

Concerning this clone itself: The read terminates 3 residues before the CDR3 end, so the remaining end is supplied by the germline J gene. The chain employs TRBV30 and TRBJ1-5; D might be TRBD1 (6 bases). This CDR3 has 13 residues. V was cut by 8 bases and J by 6 bases, with 17 bases left in between. CDR1 and CDR2 (germline): GTSNPN, SVGIG (reference sequence). This CDR3 is CAGAGGAGQPQHF. The part of the CDR3 DNA that was read is TGTGCCGGGGCGGGGGGGGCAGGTCAGCCC.

About this clone: The CDR3 end falls 3 residues outside the read, so it is completed with the germline J gene. The chain carries TRBV19 and TRBJ1-2; D possibly corresponds to TRBD1 (6 bases). The V end was cut by 5 bases, the J end by 2 bases, with 15 bases between. This CDR3 contains 15 residues. Per germline, CDR1 LNHDA and CDR2 SQIVND (reference sequence). This CDR3 reads CASSPTDRQNYGYTF. Incomplete CDR3 DNA: TGTGCCAGTAGTCCTACGGACAGACAGAACTATGGC.

As for this clone: The read is 3 residues too short to cover the CDR3 end, so that end is filled in from the germline J gene. The genes are TRBV18 and TRBJ2-7; TRBD2 matches 14 bases. Per germline, CDR1 KGHSH and CDR2 LQKENI. V dropped 6 bases and J dropped 2; count of bases not matched to a gene: 9. CDR3 length: 17 amino acids. The CDR3 loop reads CASSRAPGLAGAYEQYF. The covered CDR3 bases are TGTGCCAGCTCGCGAGCTCCGGGACTAGCGGGAGCCTACGAG.

On this clone: The read terminates 3 residues before the CDR3 end, so the remaining end is supplied by the germline J gene. This chain joins TRBV6-1 and TRBJ1-4; D remains unclear. The CDR3 sequence is 14 residues long. CDR1 and CDR2 (germline): MNHNS, SASEGT. V lost 1 base and J lost 6, with 9 bases in between. CDR3 DNA (partial): TGTGCCAGCAGTGAAGGGGCAACCCATGAAAAA. This sequence encodes CASSEGATHEK. The full-length CDR3 reads as CASSEGATHEKLFF.

In regard to this clone: The sequenced fragment ends 3 residues before the CDR3 boundary, so the rest is inferred from the germline J gene. The J gene is TRBJ1-5, the V gene TRBV6-2 or TRBV6-3; a possible D gene is TRBD1 (5 bases). Trimming took off 4 bases at V and 2 bases at J, with 12 bases between the two ends. CDR3 size: 15 residues. CDR1 is MNHEY, CDR2 SVGEGT, per germline. The CDR3 spells CASSWGSGGNQPQHF. The sequenced CDR3 bases are TGTGCCAGCAGTTGGGGCAGCGGGGGCAATCAGCCC.

As to this clone: Read sequence stops 3 residues before the CDR3 end, and the germline J gene provides the missing end. The V gene is TRBV5-6, the J gene TRBJ2-4, with 9 bases lining up with TRBD2. The CDR3 contains 15 residues. The V segment lost 0 bases and the J segment 6 bases; nucleotides outside the gene matches: 4. In germline, CDR1 is SGHDT, CDR2 YYEEEE. CDR3 DNA, as far as it was read: TGTGCCAGCAGCTTGGTAGCGGGGGCAGGAAACATT. This translates into CASSLVAGAGNI. The complete CDR3 sequence is CASSLVAGAGNIQYF. The full variable domain, its missing parts supplied by reference TRBV5-6 and TRBJ2-4, is DAGVTQSPTHLIKTRGQQVTLRCSPKSGHDTVSWYQQALGQGPQFIFQYYEEEERQRGNFPDRFSGHQFPNYSSELNVNALLLGDSALYLCASSLVAGAGNIQYFGAGTRLSVL.

A remark on this clone: The missing CDR3 end, 3 residues past where the read stops, is filled in from the germline J gene. This chain connects TRBV18 to TRBJ2-1; no clear D. Germline V gene data show CDR1 as KGHSH and CDR2 as LQKENI. This CDR3 contains 13 residues. Trimming cost V 6 bases and J 5 bases, with 11 bases left between them. The part of the CDR3 DNA that was read is TGTGCCAGCTCGGCAGGTGGTAACAATGAG. It codes for CASSAGGNNE. The full-length CDR3 reads as CASSAGGNNEQFF.

About this clone itself: From the germline J gene comes the end of the CDR3, since the read stops 3 residues before it. This sequence joins TRBV14 and TRBJ1-4; D is uncertain. This CDR3 region has 15 residues. V was trimmed by 4 bases and J by 0 bases, leaving 9 bases between them. Per germline, CDR1 SGHDN and CDR2 FVKESK. CDR3 DNA (partial): TGTGCCAGCAGCCCCCGAGCTACAACTAATGAAAAA. Its translation: CASSPRATTNEK. The CDR3 reads in full as CASSPRATTNEKLFF.

Concerning this clone: The read ends 3 residues before the CDR3 terminus; that terminus is restored from the germline J gene. V gene TRBV19 combines with J gene TRBJ1-1, with TRBD1 identical over 8 bases. V gave up 3 bases and J gave up 4 bases; unmatched junction bases: 4. Per the germline V gene, CDR1 is LNHDA and CDR2 is SQIVND (reference sequence). There are 14 residues in the CDR3. The CDR3 is CASSISGGVTEAFF. The DNA read from the CDR3 is TGTGCCAGTAGTATTTCAGGGGGCGTCACTGAA.

For this clone: The read gets to within 3 residues of the CDR3 end, and the germline J gene fills in the rest. The rearrangement joins TRBV29-1 to TRBJ1-1; 8 nucleotides align to TRBD1. The ends lost 7 bases at V and 7 bases at J; junction bases unmatched: 11. Per germline, CDR1 SQVTM and CDR2 ANQGSEA. This CDR3 has 13 residues. The CDR3 is CSAGTGRVNEAFF. The part of the CDR3 DNA that was read is TGCAGCGCCGGGACAGGTCGGGTCAATGAA.

Remarks on this clone: The DNA ends 3 residues before the CDR3 does, and the rest of the CDR3 is filled in from the germline J gene. V and J are TRBV7-6 and TRBJ2-3, with 7 bases lining up with TRBD2. This CDR3 is built from 15 residues. J was trimmed by 3 bases and V by 2 bases; bases with no gene match: 5. Germline CDR1 and CDR2: SGHVS and FNYEAQ. CDR3 amino acids: CASSLSGMLTDTQYF. The part of the CDR3 DNA that was read is TGTGCCAGCAGCTTAAGCGGGATGCTGACAGATACG.

In regard to this clone: The read comes to an end 3 residues before the CDR3 does, leaving the germline J gene to fill in the end. This chain uses TRBV23-1 with TRBJ2-1; TRBD1 aligns across 9 bases. Being an ORF, TRBV23-1 has a function that is uncertain. The CDR3 totals 15 residues. Trimming cost V 8 bases and J 5 bases; bases outside gene matches: 10. The CDR3 sequence is CASGTEGTGHNEQFF. CDR3 DNA, as far as it was read: TGCGCCAGCGGCACCGAAGGGACAGGGCACAATGAG.

On this clone itself: The read terminates 3 residues ahead of where the CDR3 ends, so the germline J gene completes it. The chain couples TRBV2 to TRBJ1-2; perhaps TRBD1 as D (6 bases). This CDR3 has 13 residues. Per germline, CDR1 SNHLY and CDR2 FYNNEI. V shed 2 bases and J shed 4 bases, with 8 bases lying between them. The part of the CDR3 DNA that was read is TGTGCCAGCAGTGAAAAGACAGGCTATGGC. The encoded protein is CASSEKTGYG. The full CDR3 is CASSEKTGYGYTF.